Below, one T cell receptor (beta chain) is given with its context. Antigen specificity is unknown. Read sequence stops 3 residues before the CDR3 end, and the germline J gene provides the missing end. The data were obtained in a study of T cells in women clearing cervical HPV infection. Overall study context: HLA type could not be excluded as a confounder.

Profiling relied on immunoSEQ multiplex PCR, and the TCRdb table lists in-frame clones only, not all of them. The sample totals about 30,000 clones. The V gene end was trimmed by 4 bases and the J gene end by 7 bases; junction bases not matched to a gene: 10. The CDR3 runs 15 residues. Findings of the study overall: Repertoire richness, not evenness, was significantly elevated in CIN3+ cases versus controls. Effector/memory and HPV-specific T cells were not isolated, and association timing is unknown. Richness differences could reflect unmeasured T-cell content per sample.

The sequence came from a woman between 18 and 75 years old with a cervical HPV16 infection that either progressed to CIN3+ or cleared (not recorded which). Input material: blood buffy coat. The chain employs TRBV23-1 and TRBJ1-5, with 7 bases identical to TRBD1. TRBV23-1 carries the ORF label, with uncertain function. Partial CDR3 DNA: TGCGCCAGCAGTCCTCGACAGGGTATGGGACAGCCC. It codes for CASSPRQGMGQP. The whole CDR3 sequence is CASSPRQGMGQPQHF.